This T cell receptor beta chain derives from a study of T cells expressing NK-cell markers. Study at large: According to the study, TCR beta repertoires originated from sorted CD3+CD56+NKG2C+, CD3+CD56+NKG2C- and CD3+CD56-NKG2C+ T cells.

Germline assignment: CDR1 SGDLS and CDR2 YYNGEE. The CDR3 length is 15 residues. Note on this clonotype: Its specificity is unknown.

Beta-chain TCR cDNA was generated via 5'RACE template switching with UMIs. TCRdb reprocessed the 5' RACE reads, keeping one entry per CDR3 protein, no DNA. The specimen's table records 440,000 or so distinct CDR3 sequences. Study observations and caveats: Among CD8+ T cells from about six donors, dominant NKG2C+ clonotypes accounted for roughly 1.0-7.0%.

This chain connects TRBV9 to TRBJ2-1; the TRBD2 assignment by TCRdb is unverifiable without DNA. The sample was blood T cells: a sorted CD56 or NKG2C T cell subset, CD4+ or CD8+ T cells, or bulk PBMC T cells (not recorded which). This TCR derives from a woman between 18 and 70 years old in good health. CDR3 loop: CASSVAVGGHHEQFF.